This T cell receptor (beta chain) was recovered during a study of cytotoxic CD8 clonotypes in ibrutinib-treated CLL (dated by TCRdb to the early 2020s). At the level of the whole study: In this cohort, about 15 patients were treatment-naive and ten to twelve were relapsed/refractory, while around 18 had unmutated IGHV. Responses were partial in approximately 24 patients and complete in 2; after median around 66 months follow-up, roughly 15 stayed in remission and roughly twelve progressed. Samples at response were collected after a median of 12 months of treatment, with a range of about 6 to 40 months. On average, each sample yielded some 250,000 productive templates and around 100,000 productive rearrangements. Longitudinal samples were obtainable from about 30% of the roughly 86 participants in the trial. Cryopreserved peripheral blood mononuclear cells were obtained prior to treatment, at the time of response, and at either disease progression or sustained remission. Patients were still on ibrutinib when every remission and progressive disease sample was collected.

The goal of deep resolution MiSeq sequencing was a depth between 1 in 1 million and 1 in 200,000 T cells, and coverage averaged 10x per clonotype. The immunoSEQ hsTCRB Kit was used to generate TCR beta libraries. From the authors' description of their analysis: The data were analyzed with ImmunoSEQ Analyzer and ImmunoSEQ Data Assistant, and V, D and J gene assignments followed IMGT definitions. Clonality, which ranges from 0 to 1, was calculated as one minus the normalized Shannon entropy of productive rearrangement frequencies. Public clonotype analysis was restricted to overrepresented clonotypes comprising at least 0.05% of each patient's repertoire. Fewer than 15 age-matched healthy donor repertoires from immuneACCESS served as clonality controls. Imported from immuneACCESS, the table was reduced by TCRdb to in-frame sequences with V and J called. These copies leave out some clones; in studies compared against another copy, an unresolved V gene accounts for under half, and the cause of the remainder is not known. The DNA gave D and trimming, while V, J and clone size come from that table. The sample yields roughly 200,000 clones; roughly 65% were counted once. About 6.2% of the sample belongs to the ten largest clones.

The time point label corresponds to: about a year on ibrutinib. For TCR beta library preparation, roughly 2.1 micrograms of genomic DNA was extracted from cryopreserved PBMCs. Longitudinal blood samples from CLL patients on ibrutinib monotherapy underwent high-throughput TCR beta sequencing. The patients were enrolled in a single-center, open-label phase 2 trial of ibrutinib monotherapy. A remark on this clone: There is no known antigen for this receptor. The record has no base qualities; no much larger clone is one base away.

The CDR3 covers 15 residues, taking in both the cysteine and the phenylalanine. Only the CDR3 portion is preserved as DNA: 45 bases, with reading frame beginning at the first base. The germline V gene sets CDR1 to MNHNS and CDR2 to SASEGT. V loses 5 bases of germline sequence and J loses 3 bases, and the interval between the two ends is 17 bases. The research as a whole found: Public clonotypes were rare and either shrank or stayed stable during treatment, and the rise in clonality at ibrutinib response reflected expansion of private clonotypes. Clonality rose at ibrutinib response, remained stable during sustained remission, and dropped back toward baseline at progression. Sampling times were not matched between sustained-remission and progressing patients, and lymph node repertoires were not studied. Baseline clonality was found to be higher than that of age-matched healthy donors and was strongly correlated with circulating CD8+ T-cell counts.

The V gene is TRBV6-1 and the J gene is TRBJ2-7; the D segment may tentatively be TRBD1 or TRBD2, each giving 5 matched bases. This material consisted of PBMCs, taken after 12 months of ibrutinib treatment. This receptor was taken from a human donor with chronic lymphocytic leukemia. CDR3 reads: CASSFYRDGRYEQYF. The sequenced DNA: TGTGCCAGCAGTTTTTACCGGGACGGGCGCTACGAGCAGTACTTC.